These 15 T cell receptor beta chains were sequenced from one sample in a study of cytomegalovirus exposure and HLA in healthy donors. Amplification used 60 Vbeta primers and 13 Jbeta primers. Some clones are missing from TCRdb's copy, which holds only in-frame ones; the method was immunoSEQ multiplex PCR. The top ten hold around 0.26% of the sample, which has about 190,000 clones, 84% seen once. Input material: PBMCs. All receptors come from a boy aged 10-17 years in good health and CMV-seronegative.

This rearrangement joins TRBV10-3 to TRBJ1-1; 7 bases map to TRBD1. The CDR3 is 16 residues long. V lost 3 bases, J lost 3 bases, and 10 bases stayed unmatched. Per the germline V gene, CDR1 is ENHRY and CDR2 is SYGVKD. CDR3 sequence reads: CAISDPRGRGDTEAFF. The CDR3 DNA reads TGTGCCATCAGTGACCCAAGGGGGCGCGGAGACACTGAAGCTTTCTTT.

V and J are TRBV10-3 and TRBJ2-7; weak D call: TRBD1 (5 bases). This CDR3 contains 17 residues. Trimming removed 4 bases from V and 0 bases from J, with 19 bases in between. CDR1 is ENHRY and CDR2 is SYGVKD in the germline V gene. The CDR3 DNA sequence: TGTGCCATCAGTGGCCCTAAAGGACAAAGGAGCTCCTACGAGCAGTACTTC. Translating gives CAISGPKGQRSSYEQYF.

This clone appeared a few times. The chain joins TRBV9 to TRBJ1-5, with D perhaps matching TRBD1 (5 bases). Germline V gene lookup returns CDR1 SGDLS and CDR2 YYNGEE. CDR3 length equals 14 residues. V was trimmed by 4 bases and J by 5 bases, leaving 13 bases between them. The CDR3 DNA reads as TGTGCCAGCAGCATCCGTGACAGTGATCAGCCCCAGCATTTT. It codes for CASSIRDSDQPQHF.

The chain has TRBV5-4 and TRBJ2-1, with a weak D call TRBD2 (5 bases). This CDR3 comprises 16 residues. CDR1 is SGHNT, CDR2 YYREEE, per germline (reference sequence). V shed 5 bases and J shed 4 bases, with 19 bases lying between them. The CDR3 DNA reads TGTGCCAGCAGGCGAGGGAGTGGGAGTGATTACAATGAGCAGTTCTTC. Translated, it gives CASRRGSGSDYNEQFF.

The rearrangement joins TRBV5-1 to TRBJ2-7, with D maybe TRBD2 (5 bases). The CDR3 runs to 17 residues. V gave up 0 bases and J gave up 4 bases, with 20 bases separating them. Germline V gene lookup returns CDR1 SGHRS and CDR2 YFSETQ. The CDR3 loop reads CASSLVGYESPGYEQYF. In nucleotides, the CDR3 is TGCGCCAGCAGCTTGGTCGGATACGAGTCCCCGGGGTACGAGCAGTACTTC. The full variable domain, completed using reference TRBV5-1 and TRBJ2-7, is KAGVTQTPRYLIKTRGQQVTLSCSPISGHRSVSWYQQTPGQGLQFLFEYFSETQRNKGNFPGRFSGRQFSNSRSEMNVSTLELGDSALYLCASSLVGYESPGYEQYFGPGTRLTVT.

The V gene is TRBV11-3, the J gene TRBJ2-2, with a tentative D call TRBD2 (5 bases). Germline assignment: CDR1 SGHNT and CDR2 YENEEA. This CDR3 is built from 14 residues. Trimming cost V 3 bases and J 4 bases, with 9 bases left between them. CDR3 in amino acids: CASSLDSGTGELFF. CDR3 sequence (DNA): TGTGCCAGCAGCTTGGACTCGGGCACCGGGGAGCTGTTTTTT.

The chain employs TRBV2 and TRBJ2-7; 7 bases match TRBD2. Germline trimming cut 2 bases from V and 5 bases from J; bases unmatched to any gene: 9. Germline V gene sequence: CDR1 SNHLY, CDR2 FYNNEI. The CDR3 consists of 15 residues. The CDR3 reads CASSERRREFNEQYF. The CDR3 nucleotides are TGTGCCAGCAGTGAAAGACGGCGGGAGTTTAACGAGCAGTACTTC.

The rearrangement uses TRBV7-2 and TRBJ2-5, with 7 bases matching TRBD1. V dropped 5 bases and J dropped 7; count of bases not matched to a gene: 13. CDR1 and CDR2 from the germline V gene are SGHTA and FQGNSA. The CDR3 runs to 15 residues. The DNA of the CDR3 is TGTGCCAGCAGCGTAATACTAGGGGGCAAGGGGACCCAGTACTTC. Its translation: CASSVILGGKGTQYF.

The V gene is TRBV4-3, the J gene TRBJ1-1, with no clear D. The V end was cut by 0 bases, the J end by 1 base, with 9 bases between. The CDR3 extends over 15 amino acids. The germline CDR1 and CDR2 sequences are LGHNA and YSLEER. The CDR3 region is CASSQEGRQNTEAFF. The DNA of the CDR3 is TGCGCCAGCAGCCAAGAGGGCAGACAGAACACTGAAGCTTTCTTT.

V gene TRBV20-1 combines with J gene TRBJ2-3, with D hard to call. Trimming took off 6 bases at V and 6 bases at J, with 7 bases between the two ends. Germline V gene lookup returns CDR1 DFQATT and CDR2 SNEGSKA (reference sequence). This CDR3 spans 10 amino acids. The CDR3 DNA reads TGCAGTGCACGACTCGATACGCAGTATTTT. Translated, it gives CSARLDTQYF.

The CDR3 loop reads CASSLGAGSGAYEQYF. DNA of the CDR3: TGCGCCAGCAGCTTGGGGGCCGGTAGCGGCGCCTACGAGCAGTACTTC. This chain uses TRBV5-1 with TRBJ2-7; perhaps TRBD2 as D (6 bases). The germline V gene encodes CDR1 SGHRS and CDR2 YFSETQ. V lost 0 bases and J lost 2, with 15 bases in between. The CDR3 sequence is 16 residues long.

DNA of the CDR3: TGTGCCAGCAGTGCGAGGGACTTCTACGAGCAGTACTTC. Protein: CASSARDFYEQYF. The chain joins TRBV6-1 to TRBJ2-5, with D perhaps TRBD2 (6 bases). The end of the DNA aligns better with TRBJ2-7, so the J call may be wrong. Germline CDR1 reads MNHNS; CDR2 reads SASEGT. This CDR3 has 13 residues.

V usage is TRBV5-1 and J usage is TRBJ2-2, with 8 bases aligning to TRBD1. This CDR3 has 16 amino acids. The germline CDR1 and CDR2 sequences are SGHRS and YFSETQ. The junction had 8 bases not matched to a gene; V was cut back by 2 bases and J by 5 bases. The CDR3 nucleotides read TGCGCCAGCAGCTTAAACGGACAGGGAGGAACCGGGGAGCTGTTTTTT. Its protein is CASSLNGQGGTGELFF.

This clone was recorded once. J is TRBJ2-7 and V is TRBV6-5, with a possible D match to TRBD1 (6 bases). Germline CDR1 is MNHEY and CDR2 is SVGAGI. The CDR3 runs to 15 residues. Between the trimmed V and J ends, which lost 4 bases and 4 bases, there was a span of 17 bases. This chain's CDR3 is CASSWADSEWYEQYF. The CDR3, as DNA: TGTGCCAGCAGTTGGGCGGACAGCGAATGGTACGAGCAGTACTTC.

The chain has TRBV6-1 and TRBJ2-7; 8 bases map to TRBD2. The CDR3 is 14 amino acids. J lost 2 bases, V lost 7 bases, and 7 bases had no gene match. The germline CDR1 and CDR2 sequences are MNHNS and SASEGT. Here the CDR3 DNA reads TGTGCCAGCATCAAGCGGGGGCCGGCCTACGAGCAGTACTTC. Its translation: CASIKRGPAYEQYF.